These 24 T cell receptor beta chains came from one sample sequenced in a study of identical twins. TCRdb re-derived calls from the 5' RACE reads in MiXCR, one entry per CDR3 protein. Among approximately 94,000 distinct CDR3 sequences listed, 5.5% to 7% were seen once. The specimen sequenced was memory T cells sorted from blood. These receptors were collected from a woman in her fifties or sixties in good health.

This clonotype was observed many times. The chain links TRBV19 to TRBJ2-5, with D unresolved. This CDR3 comprises 11 residues. Per the germline V gene, CDR1 is LNHDA and CDR2 is SQIVND (reference sequence). The V end was cut by 4 bases, the J end by 1 base, with 1 base between. The CDR3 region has the DNA TGTGCCAGTAGTACCCAAGAGACCCAGTACTTC. Protein: CASSTQETQYF.

The rearrangement joins TRBV11-2 to TRBJ2-1, with 12 bases fitting TRBD2. The trim removed 3 bases at V and 7 bases at J, leaving 4 bases unmatched. CDR1 SGHAT and CDR2 FQNNGV come from the germline V gene. The CDR3 runs to 15 residues. The CDR3 is CASSFGLAGINEQFF. The CDR3 coding sequence is TGTGCCAGCAGCTTCGGACTAGCGGGAATTAATGAGCAGTTCTTC. The variable domain in full, completed from reference TRBV11-2 and TRBJ2-1, reads EAGVAQSPRYKIIEKRQSVAFWCNPISGHATLYWYQQILGQGPKLLIQFQNNGVVDDSQLPKDRFSAERLKGVDSTLKIQPAKLEDSAVYLCASSFGLAGINEQFFGPGTRLTVL.

This clonotype was observed many times. Here the CDR3 DNA reads TGTGCTAGTGGTTTGATCCTAGCGGGGGGCAATGAGCAGTTCTTC. Encoded protein: CASGLILAGGNEQFF. V gene TRBV12-5 combines with J gene TRBJ2-1; TRBD2 matches 11 bases. CDR1 is LGHNT and CDR2 is FRNRAP in the germline V gene. The ends lost 2 bases at V and 6 bases at J; junction bases unmatched: 3. The CDR3 is 15 amino acids.

There are many counts of this clonotype. The rearrangement joins TRBV29-1 to TRBJ1-2, with TRBD1 matching over 7 bases. In germline, CDR1 is SQVTM, CDR2 ANQGSEA. V lost 0 bases, J lost 4 bases, and 5 bases stayed unmatched. CDR3 length equals 14 residues. CDR3 sequence reads: CSVEDKGQTYGYTF. For the CDR3, the DNA is TGCAGCGTTGAAGATAAGGGACAGACCTATGGCTACACCTTC.

This clonotype was picked up many times. This sequence joins TRBV12-3 or TRBV12-4 and TRBJ1-2; D is possibly TRBD1 (5 bases). V lost 7 bases, J lost 8 bases, and 26 bases lay in between. The CDR3 extends over 16 amino acids. The CDR3 reads CASMAGVGTSGSGYTF. The CDR3 coding sequence is TGTGCCAGCATGGCCGGAGTGGGGACTTCAGGGTCGGGCTACACCTTC.

This clonotype showed up many times. The chain couples TRBV4-1 to TRBJ2-2, with D tentatively TRBD1 or TRBD2 (5 bases each). There are 12 residues in the CDR3. Germline-derived CDR1 and CDR2 are MGHRA and YSYEKL. Trimming removed 7 bases at V and 6 bases at J, with 9 bases between. CDR3 bases: TGCGCCAGCATGGGGGTAGCCGGGGAGCTGTTTTTT. Its translation is CASMGVAGELFF.

In this sample, this clonotype turned up many times. The chain employs TRBV20-1 and TRBJ1-2; a weak D match, TRBD1 (6 bases). CDR1 is DFQATT and CDR2 is SNEGSKA in the germline V gene (reference sequence). V was clipped by 6 bases and J by 7 bases, with 24 bases between them. The CDR3 has 15 residues. Here the CDR3 reads CSARPGGALKVGYTF. The CDR3 coding sequence is TGCAGTGCCCGCCCGGGGGGGGCCTTGAAGGTTGGCTACACCTTC.

This clonotype was counted ten times or more. V and J are TRBV7-2 and TRBJ1-2, with a weak D call TRBD1 (5 bases). Between the trimmed V and J ends, which lost 4 bases and 7 bases, there was a span of 13 bases. Germline lookup yields CDR1 SGHTA and CDR2 FQGNSA. CDR3 length: 13 amino acids. CDR3 sequence reads: CASSYIGERGYTF. CDR3 DNA: TGTGCCAGCAGCTATATAGGGGAGCGTGGCTACACCTTC.

Ten or more counts support this clonotype. The chain couples TRBV6-1 to TRBJ1-1; 7 bases align to TRBD1. V lost 3 bases to trimming and J lost 5 bases; unmatched junction nucleotides: 3. The CDR3 runs 13 residues. CDR1 MNHNS and CDR2 SASEGT come from the germline V gene. CDR3 in amino acids: CASSDHRGTEAFF. The DNA of the CDR3 is TGTGCCAGCAGTGACCACAGGGGTACTGAAGCTTTCTTT.

The chain links TRBV5-1 to TRBJ2-5; D is ambiguous. V was pared by 4 bases and J by 7 bases, with 14 bases between. Germline CDR1 is SGHRS and CDR2 is YFSETQ. The CDR3 covers 13 residues. CDR3 sequence: CASSRVPGPTQYF. CDR3 bases: TGCGCCAGCAGCCGCGTGCCTGGCCCGACCCAGTACTTC.

This clonotype came up many times. The chain has TRBV30 and TRBJ2-1; D is ambiguous. Germline V gene data show CDR1 as GTSNPN and CDR2 as SVGIG (reference sequence). V lost 0 bases, J lost 9 bases, and 15 bases lay in between. The CDR3 has 14 residues. CDR3 DNA sequence: TGTGCCTGGAGTGTATCGGGTTTCTTGGGTGAGCAGTTCTTC. As protein: CAWSVSGFLGEQFF.

This chain joins TRBV27 and TRBJ2-2; TRBD1 aligns across 9 bases. The CDR3 extends over 15 amino acids. Per the germline V gene, CDR1 is MNHEY and CDR2 is SMNVEV (reference sequence). The J segment lost 4 bases and the V segment lost 6 bases, leaving 6 bases of the junction unmatched. CDR3 sequence: CASSRLTGGTGELFF. The CDR3, as DNA: TGTGCCAGCAGCAGACTGACAGGGGGCACCGGGGAGCTGTTTTTT.

This clonotype was recorded many times. The J gene is TRBJ2-5, the V gene TRBV9, with 11 bases identical to TRBD2. The germline V gene has CDR1 SGDLS and CDR2 YYNGEE. The V gene end was trimmed by 6 bases and the J gene end by 1 base; junction bases not matched to a gene: 8. The length of the CDR3 is 16 residues. For the CDR3, the DNA is TGTGCCAGCAACTCGGGAGGGACTAGCGGCCAAGAGACCCAGTACTTC. It yields the protein CASNSGGTSGQETQYF.

The table lists this clonotype with many counts. V and J are TRBV29-1 and TRBJ1-3; D remains unclear. CDR1 SQVTM and CDR2 ANQGSEA come from the germline V gene. Trimming shortened V by 7 bases and J by 3 bases, and 16 bases separated the two germline ends. CDR3 length: 14 residues. The CDR3 here is CSATSGQRGNTIYF. The CDR3 coding sequence is TGCAGCGCTACCTCAGGTCAGCGTGGAAACACCATATATTTT.

In its sample, this clonotype was seen many times. The V call is TRBV20-1, the J call TRBJ1-5; D not certain. The CDR3 runs to 12 residues. Germline CDR1 reads DFQATT; CDR2 reads SNEGSKA (reference sequence). V was cut by 6 bases and J by 3 bases, with 9 bases left in between. The CDR3 sequence is CSAKGLNQPQHF. In DNA, the CDR3 is TGCAGTGCCAAGGGCCTCAATCAGCCCCAGCATTTT.

This clonotype was picked up many times. This chain uses TRBV12-3 or TRBV12-4 with TRBJ2-1; D might be TRBD2 (7 bases). This CDR3 has 18 amino acids. The V and J ends lost 6 bases and 0 bases respectively, with 21 bases between them. The CDR3 spells CASSPGGGLGDSYNEQFF. CDR3 coding DNA: TGTGCCAGCAGCCCCGGCGGGGGCCTCGGGGACTCCTACAATGAGCAGTTCTTC.

This clonotype was observed many times. The V and J genes are TRBV10-3 and TRBJ1-6; no definite D call. CDR1 is ENHRY, CDR2 SYGVKD, per germline. V lost 4 bases, J lost 0 bases, and 10 bases lay in between. The CDR3 runs 16 residues. The CDR3 DNA is TGTGCCATCAGTGGGAACAGACTCTCCTATAATTCACCCCTCCACTTT. Protein: CAISGNRLSYNSPLHF.

This clonotype came up many times. This chain connects TRBV7-3 to TRBJ2-3; the match to TRBD2 covers 8 bases. Trimming cost V 5 bases and J 6 bases; bases outside gene matches: 10. Looked up from germline, CDR1 is SGHTA and CDR2 is FQGTGA. The CDR3 sequence is 15 residues long. This CDR3 reads CASSLSGGLTDTQYF. The CDR3 region has the DNA TGTGCCAGCAGCCTAAGCGGGGGCCTCACTGATACGCAGTATTTT. Based on the CDR3 plus reference TRBV7-3 and TRBJ2-3, the full variable domain is GAGVSQTPSNKVTEKGKYVELRCDPISGHTALYWYRQSLGQGPEFLIYFQGTGAADDSGLPNDRFFAVRPEGSVSTLKIQRTERGDSAVYLCASSLSGGLTDTQYFGPGTRLTVL.

At least ten counts were recorded for this clonotype. The chain is built from TRBV19 and TRBJ1-5; no reliable D call. Trimming cost V 0 bases and J 0 bases, with 6 bases left between them. The CDR3 runs 15 residues. Germline lookup yields CDR1 LNHDA and CDR2 SQIVND (reference sequence). As DNA, the CDR3 is TGTGCCAGTAGTATAGATCATAATAGCAATCAGCCCCAGCATTTT. Amino acids: CASSIDHNSNQPQHF.

This clonotype was detected ten times or more. This sequence joins TRBV24-1 and TRBJ2-1; TRBD2 agrees at 7 bases. Losses at the gene ends were 3 bases for V and 4 bases for J; bases not matched to a gene: 5. CDR1 is KGHDR, CDR2 SFDVKD, per germline. The CDR3 totals 15 residues. The CDR3 spells CATSDGERDYNEQFF. In DNA, the CDR3 is TGTGCCACCAGTGATGGTGAGCGGGATTACAATGAGCAGTTCTTC.

At least ten counts were recorded for this clonotype. V is TRBV5-1 and J is TRBJ2-3; D is possibly TRBD2 (6 bases). The germline CDR1 and CDR2 sequences are SGHRS and YFSETQ. V shed 4 bases and J shed 2 bases, with 14 bases lying between them. CDR3 size: 15 residues. The CDR3 here is CASSTGLQFTDTQYF. The DNA for the CDR3 is TGCGCCAGCAGCACTGGACTACAGTTCACAGATACGCAGTATTTT.

V is TRBV20-1 and J is TRBJ2-3; D might be TRBD2 (6 bases). Germline V gene lookup returns CDR1 DFQATT and CDR2 SNEGSKA (reference sequence). V lost 0 bases to trimming and J lost 5 bases, with 15 bases between them. The CDR3 covers 15 residues. The CDR3 region is CSARDVTGRGDTQYF. The CDR3 DNA is TGCAGTGCTAGAGATGTCACGGGGCGGGGAGATACGCAGTATTTT.

V is TRBV20-1 and J is TRBJ2-1, with D hard to call. The germline V and J ends were trimmed by 2 bases and 5 bases, with 4 bases remaining between them. This CDR3 has 11 amino acids. The germline gives CDR1 DFQATT, CDR2 SNEGSKA (reference sequence). DNA of the CDR3: TGCAGTGCTAGAAGAAACAATGAGCAGTTCTTC. Its translation is CSARRNNEQFF.

In this sample, this clonotype turned up many times. This chain links TRBV7-8 with TRBJ2-1; weak D call: TRBD1 (6 bases). Trimming took 1 base from V and 15 from J, leaving 16 bases between them. This CDR3 has 13 residues. Germline V gives CDR1 SGHVS, CDR2 FQNEAQ. CDR3: CASSLGNRVSPFF. DNA of the CDR3: TGTGCCAGCAGCTTAGGGAACAGGGTCTCCCCGTTCTTC.